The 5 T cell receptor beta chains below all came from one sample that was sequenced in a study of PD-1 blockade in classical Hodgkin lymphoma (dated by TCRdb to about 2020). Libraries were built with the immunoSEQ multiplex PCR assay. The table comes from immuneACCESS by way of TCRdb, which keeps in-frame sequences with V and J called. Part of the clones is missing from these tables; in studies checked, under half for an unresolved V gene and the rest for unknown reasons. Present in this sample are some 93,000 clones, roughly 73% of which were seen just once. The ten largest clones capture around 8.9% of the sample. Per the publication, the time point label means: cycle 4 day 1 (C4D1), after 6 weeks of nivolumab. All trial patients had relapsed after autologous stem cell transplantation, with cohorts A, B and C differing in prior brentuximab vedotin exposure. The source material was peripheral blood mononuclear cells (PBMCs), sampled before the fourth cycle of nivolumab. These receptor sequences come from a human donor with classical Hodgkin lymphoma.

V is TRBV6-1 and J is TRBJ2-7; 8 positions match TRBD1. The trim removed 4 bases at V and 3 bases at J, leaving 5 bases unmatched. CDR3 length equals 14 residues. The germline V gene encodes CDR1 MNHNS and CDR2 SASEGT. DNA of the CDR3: TGTGCCAGCAGTGGCGGACAGGGAGTCTACGAGCAGTACTTC. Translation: CASSGGQGVYEQYF.

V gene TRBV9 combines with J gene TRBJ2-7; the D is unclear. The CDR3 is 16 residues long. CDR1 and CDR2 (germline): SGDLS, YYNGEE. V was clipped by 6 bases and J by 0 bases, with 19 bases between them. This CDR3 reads CASTPPLRHYSYEQYF. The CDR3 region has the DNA TGTGCCAGCACCCCCCCCTTGCGACATTACTCCTACGAGCAGTACTTC. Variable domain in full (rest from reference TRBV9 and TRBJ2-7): DSGVTQTPKHLITATGQRVTLRCSPRSGDLSVYWYQQSLDQGLQFLIQYYNGEERAKGNILERFSAQQFPDLHSELNLSSLELGDSALYFCASTPPLRHYSYEQYFGPGTRLTVT.

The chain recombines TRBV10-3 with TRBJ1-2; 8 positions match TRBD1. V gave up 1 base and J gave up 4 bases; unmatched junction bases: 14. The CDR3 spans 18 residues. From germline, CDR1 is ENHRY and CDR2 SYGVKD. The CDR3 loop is CAISEWLGQDTYGYGYTF. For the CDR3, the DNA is TGTGCCATCAGTGAGTGGCTGGGACAGGATACCTATGGCTATGGCTACACCTTC.

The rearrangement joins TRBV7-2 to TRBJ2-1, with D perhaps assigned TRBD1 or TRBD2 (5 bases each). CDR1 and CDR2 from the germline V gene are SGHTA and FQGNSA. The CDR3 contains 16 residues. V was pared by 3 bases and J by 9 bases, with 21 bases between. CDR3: CASSFSQPGAGGEQFF. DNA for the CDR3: TGTGCCAGCAGCTTCTCCCAACCCGGGGCTGGGGGTGAGCAGTTCTTC.

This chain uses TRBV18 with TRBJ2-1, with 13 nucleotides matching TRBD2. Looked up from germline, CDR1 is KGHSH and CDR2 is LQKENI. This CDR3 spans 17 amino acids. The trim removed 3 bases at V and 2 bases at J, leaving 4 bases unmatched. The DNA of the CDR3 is TGTGCCAGCTCACCTAGACTAGCGGGAGGACCCTACAATGAGCAGTTCTTC. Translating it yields CASSPRLAGGPYNEQFF.